A few counts support the clone carrying this TCR beta chain. This specimen comes from a study of blood T cells in healthy people across ages. Primers used in a second PCR of about 6 to 11 cycles were a sample-barcoded 5' primer and a J-beta primer mix. A single record per CDR3 protein comes from TCRdb applying MiXCR to the 5' RACE reads. The repertoire holds roughly 680,000 distinct CDR3 sequences, with over 20% as singletons. Per the germline V gene, CDR1 is SGHDN and CDR2 is FVKESK. There are 13 residues in the CDR3. V dropped 1 base and J dropped 4 bases, with 7 bases sitting between them. They isolated at least 7 million PBMCs from each sample. Total RNA, at least 5.5 micrograms per sample, was extracted from PBMCs.

Sequencing was done on a sample of blood. The gene calls are TRBV14 and TRBJ1-1; perhaps TRBD1 as D (5 bases). This clonotype originated in a man in his 70s in good health. DNA of the CDR3: TGTGCCAGCAGCCAAGTCAGGGCCACTGAAGCTTTCTTT. Its translation: CASSQVRATEAFF.